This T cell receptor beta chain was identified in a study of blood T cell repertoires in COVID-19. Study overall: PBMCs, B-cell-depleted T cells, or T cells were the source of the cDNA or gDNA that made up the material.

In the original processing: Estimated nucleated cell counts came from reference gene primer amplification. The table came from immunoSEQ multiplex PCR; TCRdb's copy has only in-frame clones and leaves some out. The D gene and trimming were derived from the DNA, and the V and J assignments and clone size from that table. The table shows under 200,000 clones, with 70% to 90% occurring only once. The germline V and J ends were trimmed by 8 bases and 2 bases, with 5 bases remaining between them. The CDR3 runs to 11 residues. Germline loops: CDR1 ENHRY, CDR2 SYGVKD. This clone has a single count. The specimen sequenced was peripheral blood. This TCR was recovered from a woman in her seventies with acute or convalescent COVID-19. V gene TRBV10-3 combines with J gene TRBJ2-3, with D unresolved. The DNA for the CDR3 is TGTGCCATCCAAATCACAGATACGCAGTATTTT. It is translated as CAIQITDTQYF.